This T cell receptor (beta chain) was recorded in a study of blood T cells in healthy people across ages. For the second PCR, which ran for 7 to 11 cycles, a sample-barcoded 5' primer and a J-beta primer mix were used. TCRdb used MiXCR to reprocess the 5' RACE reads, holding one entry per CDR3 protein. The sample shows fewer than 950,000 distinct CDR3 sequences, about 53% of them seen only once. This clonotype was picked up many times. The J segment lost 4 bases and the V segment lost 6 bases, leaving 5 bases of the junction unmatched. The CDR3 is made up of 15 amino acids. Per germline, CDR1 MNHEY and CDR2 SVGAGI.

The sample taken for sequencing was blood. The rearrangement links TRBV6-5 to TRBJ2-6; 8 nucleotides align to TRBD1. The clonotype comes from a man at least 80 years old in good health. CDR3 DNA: TGTGCCAGCAGCAGGACAGGGTCAGGGGCCAACGTCCTGACTTTC. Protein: CASSRTGSGANVLTF.